The clone carrying this T cell receptor beta chain was detected a few times. The antigen remains unidentified. The data derive from a study of T-cell memory formation after mild COVID-19. General observations from the study: Proof of SARS-CoV-2 specificity was absent for the second-wave clones that crested on day 37. Balance between CD4 and CD8 was seen in clones contracting day 15 to 85, and a CD4+ lean was seen in later expanders.

With V trimmed by 4 bases and J by 5 bases, 27 bases remained unmatched. From germline, CDR1 is SGHRS and CDR2 YFSETQ. CDR3 length: 21 residues. One entry per CDR3 protein results from TCRdb running MiXCR on the 5' RACE reads. The table shows around 420,000 distinct CDR3 sequences, with roughly 24% occurring only once. The TCR originated in an adult woman who had mild COVID-19 (a few samples of this study predate the infection). Cell type and time point are not known. V is TRBV5-1 and J is TRBJ2-3; 8 bases align to TRBD2. Sequencing was carried out using PBMCs or a T cell subset sorted from them (not recorded which). CDR3 region: CASSRLWSINITGGPRDTQYF. DNA of the CDR3: TGCGCCAGCAGCCGCCTTTGGTCAATAAATATAACGGGGGGGCCGCGAGATACGCAGTATTTT.